This record looks at one T cell receptor beta chain sequence and its context. Antigen specificity is unknown. This sample was taken from a study of neoadjuvant anti-PD-1 for oral cavity cancer. Study-level findings and limits: Higher pretreatment Treg/Th17 ratios tracked higher pretreatment blood clonality.

TCRdb keeps only in-frame clones here, not all; method: immunoSEQ multiplex PCR. The sample lists about 18,000 clones, roughly 70% occurring once. Stage II-IVA oral cavity squamous cell carcinoma was new and untreated by systemic or radiation therapy. The patients had HPV-negative, locally advanced oral cavity squamous cell carcinoma. From germline, CDR1 is MGHRA and CDR2 YSYEKL. There are 15 residues in the CDR3. V was trimmed by 0 bases and J by 1 base, leaving 10 bases between them. The sequencing here drew on PBMCs, taken before nivolumab (anti-PD-1) treatment. The V call is TRBV4-1, the J call TRBJ2-7; D gene ambiguous. This receptor was identified in a person aged 40 to 85 with oral cavity squamous cell carcinoma. The CDR3 spells CASSQEKLASYEQYF. DNA of the CDR3: TGCGCCAGCAGCCAAGAGAAGTTAGCTTCCTACGAGCAGTACTTC.